Below, one T cell receptor (beta chain) is given with its context. The record originates from a study of blood T cell repertoires in COVID-19. Whole-study context: Acute and convalescent COVID-19 samples came from the United States, Italy and Spain. PBMCs, B-cell-depleted T cells, or T cells were the source of the cDNA or gDNA that made up the material.

Per the study methods: Nucleated cell counts were estimated from reference gene primer amplification. TCRdb's copy holds only in-frame clones and misses some; the assay was immunoSEQ multiplex PCR. V and J calls and clone size are given by that table; D and trimming were obtained from the DNA. In the table there are about 53,000 clones, over 90% of which are singletons. V was clipped by 3 bases and J by 3 bases, with 12 bases between them. The CDR3 runs to 14 residues. CDR1 is SGHRS, CDR2 YFSETQ, per germline. The V call is TRBV5-1, the J call TRBJ2-5, with D perhaps TRBD2 (6 bases). Sequenced material: peripheral blood. This receptor was identified in a human donor in a cohort sampled during active COVID-19. CDR3 sequence: CASSSGTPEETQYF. In DNA, the CDR3 is TGCGCCAGCAGCTCCGGGACTCCCGAAGAGACCCAGTACTTC.